Sequencing of this T cell receptor (beta chain) was carried out in a study of blood T cells in healthy people across ages. Combining a sample-barcoded 5' primer with a J-beta primer mix, a second PCR ran for about 7 to 11 cycles. TCRdb re-called the 5' RACE reads through MiXCR, storing one row per CDR3 protein. This sample has approximately 800,000 distinct CDR3 sequences, with 20% to 25% found just once. This CDR3 comprises 16 residues. Per the germline V gene, CDR1 is SGDLS and CDR2 is YYNGEE. V was clipped by 3 bases and J by 7 bases; unmatched bases: 10. These data were also reused for a study on T cells of mothers and their children.

V gene TRBV9 combines with J gene TRBJ1-1, with 12 bases aligning to TRBD1. This clonotype originated in a boy aged 5-17 years in good health. Sequencing was carried out using blood. As DNA, the CDR3 is TGTGCCAGCAGCGGAGGGACAGGGGGCGCTTACATTGAAGCTTTCTTT. Its translation: CASSGGTGGAYIEAFF.